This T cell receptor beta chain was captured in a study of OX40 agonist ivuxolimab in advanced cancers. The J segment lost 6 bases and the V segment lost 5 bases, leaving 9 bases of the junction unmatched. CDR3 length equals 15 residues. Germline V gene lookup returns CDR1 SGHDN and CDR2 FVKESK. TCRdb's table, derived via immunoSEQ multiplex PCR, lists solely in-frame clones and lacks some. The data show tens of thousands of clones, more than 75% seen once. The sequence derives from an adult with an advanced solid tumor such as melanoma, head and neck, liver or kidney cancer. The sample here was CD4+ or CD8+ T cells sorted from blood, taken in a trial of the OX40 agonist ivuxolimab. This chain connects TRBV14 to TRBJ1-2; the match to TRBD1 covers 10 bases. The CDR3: CASSADRGLLDGYTF. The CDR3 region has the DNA TGTGCCAGCAGCGCCGACAGGGGGCTTCTGGATGGCTACACCTTC. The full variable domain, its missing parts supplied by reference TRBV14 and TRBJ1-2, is EAGVTQFPSHSVIEKGQTVTLRCDPISGHDNLYWYRRVMGKEIKFLLHFVKESKQDESGMPNNRFLAERTGGTYSTLKVQPAELEDSGVYFCASSADRGLLDGYTFGSGTRLTVV.